A selection of T cell receptor beta chains follows, all from one sample in a study of Ad26.COV2.S vaccination and SARS-CoV-2 variants. The method was immunoSEQ multiplex PCR; TCRdb's version includes in-frame clones alone and lacks a portion of them. This sample carries roughly 240,000 clones, around 89% of them seen once, and the ten largest clones take around 10%. The sample consisted of peripheral blood, taken in a trial of Ad26.COV2.S vaccine versus placebo. The source is a person between 18 and 60 years old who received the Ad26.COV2.S COVID-19 vaccine or a placebo. Each CDR3 is given with its conserved first and last residue. The D gene is left open where the match is weak. Part of the rows lack a size; the others show once, few, many or a class for expanded clones.

V	D	J	size	CDR3	DNA
TRBV10-3	.	TRBJ2-5	.	CAISASEKETQYF	TGTGCCATCTCGGCCAGCGAAAAAGAGACCCAGTACTTC
TRBV5-1	TRBD1	TRBJ2-7	.	CASRRPGQGAREQYF	TGCGCCAGCAGGCGACCGGGACAGGGGGCGCGAGAGCAGTACTTC
TRBV11-1	TRBD1	TRBJ1-6	.	CASSLRGPGNSPLHF	TGTGCCAGCAGCCTGAGGGGGCCGGGTAATTCACCCCTCCACTTT
TRBV5-5	.	TRBJ1-2	once	CASSLEDYGYTF	TGTGCCAGCAGCTTGGAGGACTATGGCTACACCTTC
TRBV19	TRBD2	TRBJ2-1	once	CASSYPFGTSGNEQFF	TGTGCCAGTAGCTACCCTTTCGGGACTAGCGGCAATGAGCAGTTCTTC
TRBV11-3	.	TRBJ1-1	.	CASSLTENTEAFF	TGTGCCAGCAGCCTGACAGAGAACACTGAAGCTTTCTTT
TRBV19	TRBD1	TRBJ2-7	.	CASSIDRGTSYEQYF	TGTGCCAGTAGTATCGACAGGGGGACCTCCTACGAGCAGTACTTC
TRBV7-8	.	TRBJ1-5	.	CASSLARGLFSQPQHF	TGTGCCAGCAGCTTAGCGCGGGGGCTATTTTCCCAGCCCCAGCATTTT
TRBV6-1	.	TRBJ2-3	once	CASSELSGQNTDTQYF	TGTGCCAGCAGTGAGCTTTCGGGACAAAACACAGATACGCAGTATTTT
TRBV3-1/TRBV3-2	TRBD1	TRBJ1-4	.	CASSLGTGGRVNEKLFF	TGTGCCAGCAGCCTTGGGACAGGGGGCAGGGTTAATGAAAAACTGTTTTTT
TRBV7-9	.	TRBJ2-7	.	CASSLAQGGNEQYF	TGTGCCAGCAGCTTAGCACAGGGCGGCAACGAGCAGTACTTC
TRBV9	.	TRBJ1-1	.	CASSGSVLNTEAFF	TGTGCCAGCAGCGGATCCGTTTTGAACACTGAAGCTTTCTTT
TRBV6-5	TRBD1	TRBJ2-7	.	CASRLGQFLIYEQYF	TGTGCCAGCAGACTGGGACAGTTCCTTATCTACGAGCAGTACTTC
TRBV10-3	TRBD2	TRBJ2-3	once	CAISEAGAGGADTQYF	TGTGCCATCAGTGAAGCCGGAGCGGGAGGAGCAGATACGCAGTATTTT
TRBV28	.	TRBJ2-7	.	CASSLWEGPSSYEQYF	TGTGCCAGCAGTTTATGGGAGGGTCCGAGCTCCTACGAGCAGTACTTC
TRBV10-2	.	TRBJ2-7	.	CASSEPSYEQYF	TGCGCCAGCAGTGAGCCCTCCTACGAGCAGTACTTC
TRBV6-1	.	TRBJ1-2	.	CASSEALGQSSGYTF	TGTGCCAGCAGTGAAGCGCTAGGACAGTCTTCTGGCTACACCTTC
TRBV10-3	.	TRBJ1-6	.	CAISREGSPLHF	TGTGCCATCTCAAGGGAGGGTTCACCCCTCCACTTT
TRBV5-6	TRBD1	TRBJ1-2	.	CASSLTGPYGYTF	TGTGCCAGCAGCCTGACAGGGCCCTATGGCTACACCTTC
TRBV7-2	.	TRBJ2-1	.	CASTLGERANEQFF	TGTGCCAGCACCCTCGGGGAGAGAGCCAATGAGCAGTTCTTC
TRBV18	TRBD2	TRBJ2-1	.	CASSPPSGGAGEQFF	TGTGCCAGCTCACCACCTAGCGGGGGGGCTGGTGAGCAGTTCTTC
TRBV5-1	.	TRBJ2-2	.	CASSSGQMGTGELFF	TGCGCCAGCAGCTCAGGACAGATGGGGACCGGGGAGCTGTTTTTT
TRBV5-4	TRBD1	TRBJ1-6	.	CASSGTGGSNSPLHF	TGTGCCAGCAGCGGAACAGGGGGGAGTAATTCACCCCTCCACTTT
TRBV5-1	.	TRBJ1-2	.	CASSLAGGNGYTF	TGCGCCAGCAGCTTGGCGGGGGGGAATGGCTACACCTTC
TRBV4-3	TRBD1	TRBJ2-3	.	CASSQGTGTSTDTQYF	TGCGCCAGCAGCCAAGGGACAGGGACCAGCACAGATACGCAGTATTTT
TRBV6-2/TRBV6-3	.	TRBJ2-1	few	CASSRRGSYNEQFF	TGTGCCAGCAGTAGGAGGGGCTCCTACAATGAGCAGTTCTTC
TRBV30	.	TRBJ2-7	.	CAWSRGNGLGEQYF	TGTGCCTGGAGTAGAGGGAACGGTTTGGGCGAGCAGTACTTC
TRBV7-3	TRBD1	TRBJ2-3	.	CASSSGTAEGYTQYF	TGTGCCAGCAGCTCCGGGACAGCTGAGGGGTATACGCAGTATTTT
TRBV5-1	.	TRBJ1-3	.	CASSPASPGNTIYF	TGCGCCAGCAGCCCTGCCTCACCGGGAAACACCATATATTTT
TRBV10-2	TRBD1	TRBJ1-4	once	CATQSGTDTTNEKLFF	TGCGCCACCCAGTCCGGGACAGATACAACTAATGAAAAACTGTTTTTT
TRBV10-2	.	TRBJ1-5	.	CASRQGGGNQPQHF	TGCGCCAGCAGGCAAGGGGGGGGCAATCAGCCCCAGCATTTT
TRBV7-6	.	TRBJ1-4	.	CASSLEGYEKLFF	TGTGCCAGCAGCTTAGAAGGGTACGAAAAACTGTTTTTT
TRBV29-1	.	TRBJ2-1	.	CSVESSYNEQFF	TGCAGCGTTGAAAGCTCCTACAATGAGCAGTTCTTC
TRBV9	.	TRBJ1-1	.	CASSVAGYTEAFF	TGTGCCAGCAGCGTAGCGGGGTACACAGAAGCTTTCTTT
TRBV5-5	TRBD2	TRBJ2-7	.	CASSFGPLAGGREQYF	TGTGCCAGCAGCTTTGGACCACTGGCGGGGGGGCGAGAGCAGTACTTC
TRBV4-3	TRBD2	TRBJ2-5	.	CASSPRLAGGTETQYF	TGCGCCAGCAGCCCTCGACTAGCGGGGGGGACGGAGACCCAGTACTTC
TRBV5-1	.	TRBJ2-7	.	CASSSDRSYEQYF	TGCGCCAGCAGCTCGGACAGATCCTACGAGCAGTACTTC
TRBV4-3	.	TRBJ2-3	.	CASSRRTEKTDTQYF	TGCGCCAGCAGCCGTCGGACGGAGAAAACAGATACGCAGTATTTT
TRBV18	.	TRBJ2-2	once	CASSPIRAGTGELFF	TGTGCCAGCTCACCAATCCGTGCGGGCACCGGGGAGCTGTTTTTT
TRBV9	.	TRBJ1-1	few	CASSVIGGGSEAFF	TGTGCCAGCAGCGTTATCGGGGGCGGTTCTGAAGCTTTCTTT
TRBV7-2	.	TRBJ2-7	.	CASSLVHHSYEQYF	TGTGCCAGCAGCTTGGTCCACCACTCCTACGAGCAGTACTTC
TRBV30	TRBD2	TRBJ2-7	.	CAWSALLAGGPEQYF	TGTGCCTGGAGTGCCCTACTAGCGGGGGGGCCTGAGCAGTACTTC
TRBV5-5	.	TRBJ2-7	.	CASSWGEGTEQYF	TGTGCCAGCAGCTGGGGCGAGGGTACCGAGCAGTACTTC
TRBV7-9	.	TRBJ1-1	.	CASTGQGLGAFF	TGTGCCAGCACCGGGCAGGGGCTGGGAGCTTTCTTT
TRBV6-5	TRBD1	TRBJ1-3	.	CASTQGDRSGNTIYF	TGTGCCAGCACTCAGGGGGATCGCTCTGGAAACACCATATATTTT
TRBV5-1	TRBD1	TRBJ2-7	.	CASSMGQGAREQYF	TGCGCCAGCAGCATGGGACAGGGGGCACGGGAGCAGTACTTC
TRBV10-3	.	TRBJ1-1	.	CAISAIGATTEAFF	TGTGCCATCAGTGCTATTGGGGCGACCACTGAAGCTTTCTTT
TRBV24-1	.	TRBJ1-4	.	CATSDSGFGEKLFF	TGTGCCACCAGTGACTCGGGTTTTGGCGAAAAACTGTTTTTT
TRBV5-4	.	TRBJ2-7	.	CASSSGPYEQYF	TGTGCCAGCAGCTCGGGACCCTACGAGCAGTACTTC
TRBV7-9	TRBD1	TRBJ1-6	.	CASSLVSGQGNSPLHF	TGTGCCAGCAGCTTAGTTTCGGGACAGGGAAATTCACCCCTCCACTTT
TRBV18	.	TRBJ1-2	.	CASSPRSSYYGYTF	TGTGCCAGCTCACCACGGTCTTCCTATTATGGCTACACCTTC
TRBV28	TRBD2	TRBJ2-7	.	CASSPREEQYF	TGTGCCAGCAGTCCGCGGGAGGAGCAGTACTTC